The TCR beta chain described here comes from a study of T-cell reconstitution after alpha-beta-depleted transplantation in children. The CDR3 covers 17 residues. The V segment lost 1 base and the J segment 4 bases; nucleotides outside the gene matches: 11. Germline loops: CDR1 SGHDT, CDR2 YYEEEE. Library preparation (for TCRbeta) was performed with unique molecular identifiers. Using its own MiXCR run on the PCR reads, TCRdb lists one record per CDR3 protein. The table lists 190,000 or so distinct CDR3 sequences, roughly 14% of them singletons. This clonotype appeared many times. This sequence joins TRBV5-6 and TRBJ2-3, with 8 bases that match TRBD1. This TCR was sampled from a human donor who donated a stem cell graft to a child with acute lymphoblastic leukemia. The sequencing used PBMCs from the stem cell graft donor, collected from the stem cell graft. CDR3: CASSLPKDRVNADTQYF. DNA for the CDR3: TGTGCCAGCAGCTTGCCTAAGGACAGGGTTAACGCAGATACGCAGTATTTT.